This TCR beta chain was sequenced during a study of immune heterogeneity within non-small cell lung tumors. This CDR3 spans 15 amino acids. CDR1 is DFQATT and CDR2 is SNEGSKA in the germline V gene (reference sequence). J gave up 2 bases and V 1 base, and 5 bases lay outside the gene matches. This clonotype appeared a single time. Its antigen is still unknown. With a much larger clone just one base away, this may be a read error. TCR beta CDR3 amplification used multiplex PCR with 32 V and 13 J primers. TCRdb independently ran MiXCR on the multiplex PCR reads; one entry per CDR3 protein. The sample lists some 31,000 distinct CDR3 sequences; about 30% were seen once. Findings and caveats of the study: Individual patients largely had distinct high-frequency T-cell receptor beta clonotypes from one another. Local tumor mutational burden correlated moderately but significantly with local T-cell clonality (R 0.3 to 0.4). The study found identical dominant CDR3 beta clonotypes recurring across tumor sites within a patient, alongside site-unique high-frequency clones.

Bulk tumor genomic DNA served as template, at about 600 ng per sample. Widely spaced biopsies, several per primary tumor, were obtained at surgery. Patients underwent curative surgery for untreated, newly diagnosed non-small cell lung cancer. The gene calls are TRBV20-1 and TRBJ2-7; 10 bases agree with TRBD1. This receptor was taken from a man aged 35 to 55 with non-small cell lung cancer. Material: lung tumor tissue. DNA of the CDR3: TGCAGTGCTAGAGGCTCGGGGACAGGGGCCTACGAGCAGTACTTC. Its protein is CSARGSGTGAYEQYF.